These T cell receptor beta chains were read from a single sample in a study of Graves' ophthalmopathy and Graves' hyperthyroidism. Via MiXCR, TCRdb re-called the multiplex PCR reads, giving one row per CDR3 protein. The table records over a million distinct CDR3 sequences, 35% to 40% of them present only once. Input material: peripheral blood or thyroid tissue (not recorded which). Receptor source: an adult man with Graves' hyperthyroidism. CDR3s include the opening cysteine and the closing phenylalanine or tryptophan. The D gene is left open where the match is weak. Expanded clones get a size class; other rows say once, few or many, or leave the size out.

d_gene,abundance,j_gene,v_gene,CDR3nt,CDR3aa
TRBD2,-,TRBJ2-5,TRBV20-1,TGTGCCAGCAGCTCCGGACTAGCGGGAAACCAAGAGACCCAGTACTTC,CASSSGLAGNQETQYF
-,-,TRBJ1-1,TRBV29-1,TGCAGCGTTGCAAGGGGTCGGCGGGCTTTCTTT,CSVARGRRAFF
TRBD1,many,TRBJ2-2,TRBV20-1,TGCAGTGCTAAAGGACAGGGGCTTTTATCCGGGGAGCTGTTTTTT,CSAKGQGLLSGELFF
TRBD1,many,TRBJ1-3,TRBV12-3/TRBV12-4,TGTGCCAGCACTCCTCAGGGGGCTCCTTTATATTTT,CASTPQGAPLYF
-,-,TRBJ1-1,TRBV5-1,TGCGCCAGCAGGATAGGGTTGAATACTGAAGCTTTCTTT,CASRIGLNTEAFF
-,many,TRBJ1-2,TRBV29-1,TGCAGCGTGGCGGATCCGGGACACCCTAACTATGGCTACACCTTC,CSVADPGHPNYGYTF
-,-,TRBJ2-2,TRBV5-1,TGCGCCAGCAGCTGGTACGGGACGGCCACCGGGGAGCTGTTTTTT,CASSWYGTATGELFF
TRBD1,many,TRBJ2-7,TRBV15,TGTGCCACCAGCAGAGCGCGACAGGGTAACGAGCAGTACTTC,CATSRARQGNEQYF
TRBD1,-,TRBJ2-5,TRBV13,TGTGCCAGCAGCTTAGGAGGGGGCGCGTGGGAGACCCAGTACTTC,CASSLGGGAWETQYF
-,-,TRBJ1-2,TRBV27,TGTGCCAGCAGTATCCATCGACAGGATGGCTACACCTTC,CASSIHRQDGYTF
-,few,TRBJ1-2,TRBV5-1,TGCGCCAGCAGACTCCCAACGGACAGCCCCAGTGGTGGCTACACCTTC,CASRLPTDSPSGGYTF
-,many,TRBJ2-5,TRBV7-2,TGTGCCAGCAGCCCGCAGTTGGTAGGAGAGACCCAGTACTTC,CASSPQLVGETQYF
-,few,TRBJ2-7,TRBV19,TGTGCCACCAAACGGAGGGACGACGAAGAGAGGGACTCCTACGAGCAGTACTTC,CATKRRDDEERDSYEQYF
TRBD2,-,TRBJ2-7,TRBV25-1,TGTGCCACCGGGACTAGCGACGAGCAGTACTTC,CATGTSDEQYF
TRBD2,-,TRBJ2-2,TRBV7-9,TGTGCCAGCAGTTCGACTAGCGGGAACACCGGGGAGCTGTTTTTT,CASSSTSGNTGELFF
-,many,TRBJ2-6,TRBV11-2,TGTGCCAGCAGCTTATGGTCGTGGAGGGCCTCTGGGGCCAACGTCCTGACTTTC,CASSLWSWRASGANVLTF
TRBD1,-,TRBJ1-5,TRBV20-1,TGCAGTGCTAGAAGGTTCGGGACAGGGGCCTACAATCAGCCCCAGCATTTT,CSARRFGTGAYNQPQHF
TRBD1,-,TRBJ2-5,TRBV12-3/TRBV12-4,TGTGCCAGCAGTTTATCCGCCGACAGGGACCCTCAAGAGACCCAGTACTTC,CASSLSADRDPQETQYF
-,many,TRBJ2-5,TRBV7-2,TGTGCCAGCAGCTTAATTGGGACCCAGTACTTC,CASSLIGTQYF
TRBD1,-,TRBJ2-5,TRBV7-3,TGTGCCAGCAGCCTCCCCCAGGGGGAAGAGACCCAGTACTTC,CASSLPQGEETQYF
TRBD1,-,TRBJ2-2,TRBV7-9,TGTGCCAGCAGCTTCGGGACAGGGCGTTCACCCACCGGGGAGCTGTTTTTT,CASSFGTGRSPTGELFF
TRBD1,many,TRBJ2-5,TRBV19,TGTGCCAGTAGTACATCGGGACAGAAGGCTGGGACCCAGTACTTC,CASSTSGQKAGTQYF
TRBD1,many,TRBJ1-2,TRBV20-1,TGCAGTGCTAGACTCGGGACAGGGGGTGGCTACACCTTC,CSARLGTGGGYTF
-,many,TRBJ1-4,TRBV7-2,TGTGCCAGCAGCTTAGATAGCGCAACTAATGAAAAACTGTTTTTT,CASSLDSATNEKLFF
-,many,TRBJ1-1,TRBV15,TGTGCCACCAGCCCCGGTGTCCAGGGTGGCACTGAAGCTTTCTTT,CATSPGVQGGTEAFF
-,few,TRBJ2-7,TRBV6-5,TGTGCCAGCATGCAGGGGCCAGGCGAGCAGTACTTC,CASMQGPGEQYF
-,-,TRBJ1-1,TRBV12-5,TGTGCTAGTGCCCTTGGGAGGGCAGAAGCTTTCTTT,CASALGRAEAFF
-,-,TRBJ2-7,TRBV20-1,TGCAGTGCTAGAGGGGGAAACGCGGGTGCCTACGAGCAGTACTTC,CSARGGNAGAYEQYF
-,-,TRBJ2-5,TRBV12-3/TRBV12-4,TGTGCCAGCAGTAAATTAGAAGGAGGAGAGACCCAGTGCTTC,CASSKLEGGETQCF
-,few,TRBJ1-5,TRBV6-1,TGTGCCAGCAGAACAGACATGGTTAGCAATCAGCCCCAGCATTTT,CASRTDMVSNQPQHF
-,few,TRBJ2-7,TRBV28,TGTGCCAGCAAAACCCACGGTCGCACCTACGAGCAGTACTTC,CASKTHGRTYEQYF
-,-,TRBJ2-7,TRBV28,TGTGCCAGCAGGAGGTGGGACGAGCAGTACTTC,CASRRWDEQYF
-,-,TRBJ1-2,TRBV29-1,TGCAGCGTTGAACGGGGGGGAGAGGATGGCTACACCTTC,CSVERGGEDGYTF
TRBD1,-,TRBJ2-5,TRBV10-3,TGTGCCAGCAGCCCCAAGGAGGACAGGGGGCTGGAGACCCAGTACTTC,CASSPKEDRGLETQYF
-,many,TRBJ1-5,TRBV6-6,TGTGCCAGTGACCTTGGACAGTACAATCAGCCCCAGCATTTT,CASDLGQYNQPQHF
-,many,TRBJ1-1,TRBV29-1,TGCAGCGTTGAGGTACAGCCGAACACTGAAGCTTTCTTT,CSVEVQPNTEAFF
-,-,TRBJ1-2,TRBV6-2/TRBV6-3,TGTGCCAGCAGTTACCAACAGAAGGCCCGTAGCGGCTACACCTTC,CASSYQQKARSGYTF
-,many,TRBJ1-1,TRBV12-3/TRBV12-4,TGTGCCACCCAGGGTCGTACTGAAGCTTTCTTT,CATQGRTEAFF
-,-,TRBJ2-5,TRBV7-9,TGTGCCAGCAGCTTAGCAGGGGTGCGGCAAGAGACCCAGTACTTC,CASSLAGVRQETQYF
-,many,TRBJ2-7,TRBV6-6,TGTGCCTCAGCCCCCGGGGCAAGCTCCTACGAGCAGTACTTC,CASAPGASSYEQYF
-,few,TRBJ1-5,TRBV7-2,TGTGCCAGCAGCTTAAGGGAAACAGGCAATCAGCCCCAGCATTTT,CASSLRETGNQPQHF
-,few,TRBJ1-6,TRBV9,TGTGCCAGCACCGGGGGGGGAAATACTAATTCACCCCTCCACTTT,CASTGGGNTNSPLHF
TRBD2,-,TRBJ2-2,TRBV9,TGTGCCAGCGGTCGCGGGGGGACGAACACCGGGGAGCTGTTTTTT,CASGRGGTNTGELFF
-,-,TRBJ1-1,TRBV20-1,TGCAGTGCTAGTGGGGTCGGAAACACTGAAGCTTTCTTT,CSASGVGNTEAFF
-,-,TRBJ1-5,TRBV25-1,TGTGCCAGCACAGTCCAAAATCAGCCCCAGCATTTT,CASTVQNQPQHF
-,many,TRBJ2-7,TRBV7-9,TGTGCCAGCAGCCCGAGGACCCACCGGGAGCAGTACTTC,CASSPRTHREQYF
-,-,TRBJ2-5,TRBV12-3/TRBV12-4,TGTGCCAGCAGTCCCCCCAGGGGCGAAGGGCAAGAGACCCAGTACTTC,CASSPPRGEGQETQYF
-,once,TRBJ2-3,TRBV7-2,TGTGCCAGCAGCGGAGGGAAGTTTGATACGCAGTATTTT,CASSGGKFDTQYF
-,-,TRBJ1-2,TRBV10-2,TGCGCCAGCAGTGAGCGACGGCTGGGCTACACCTTC,CASSERRLGYTF
TRBD1,few,TRBJ2-7,TRBV10-3,TGTGCCATCAGCCGGGACAGGGCCACCTGGTCCTACGAGCAGTACTTC,CAISRDRATWSYEQYF
-,many,TRBJ1-2,TRBV9,TGTGCCAGCAGCGTAGGCAGGGACGGTAACTATGGCTACACCTTC,CASSVGRDGNYGYTF
TRBD2,-,TRBJ2-7,TRBV5-5,TGTGCCAGCAGCTTGGCGGGTAGCGGGGGGGCCGACGAGCAGTACTTC,CASSLAGSGGADEQYF
TRBD1,-,TRBJ1-5,TRBV9,TGTGCCCAACAGGGGTATCAGCCCCAGCATTTT,CAQQGYQPQHF